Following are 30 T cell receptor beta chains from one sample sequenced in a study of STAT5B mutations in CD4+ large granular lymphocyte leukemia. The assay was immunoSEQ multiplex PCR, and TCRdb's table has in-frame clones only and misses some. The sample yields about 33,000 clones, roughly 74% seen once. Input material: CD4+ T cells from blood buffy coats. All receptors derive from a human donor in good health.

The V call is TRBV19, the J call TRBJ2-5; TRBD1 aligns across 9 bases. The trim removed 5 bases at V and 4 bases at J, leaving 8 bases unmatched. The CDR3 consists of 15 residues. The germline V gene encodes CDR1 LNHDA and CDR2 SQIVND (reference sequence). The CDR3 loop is CASSPTMTGGETQYF. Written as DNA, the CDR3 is TGTGCCAGTAGTCCCACAATGACAGGGGGAGAGACCCAGTACTTC.

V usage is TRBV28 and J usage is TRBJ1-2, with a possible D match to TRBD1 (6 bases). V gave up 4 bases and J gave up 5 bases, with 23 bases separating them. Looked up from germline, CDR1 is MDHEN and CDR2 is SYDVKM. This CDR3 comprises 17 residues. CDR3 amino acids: CASSSGGEQTSYYGYTF. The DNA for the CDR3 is TGTGCCAGCAGTTCCGGGGGCGAACAGACTAGTTATTATGGCTACACCTTC.

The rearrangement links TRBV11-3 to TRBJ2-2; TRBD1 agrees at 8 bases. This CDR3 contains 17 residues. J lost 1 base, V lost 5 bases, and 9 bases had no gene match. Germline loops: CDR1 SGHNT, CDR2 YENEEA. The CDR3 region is CASSRRPGTGNTGELFF. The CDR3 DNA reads TGTGCCAGCAGCCGACGACCCGGGACAGGGAACACCGGGGAGCTGTTTTTT.

As DNA, the CDR3 is TGTGCCAGCAGTTTGCTCTGGTTCAATGAGCAGTTCTTC. Protein: CASSLLWFNEQFF. The J gene is TRBJ2-1, the V gene TRBV27; no definite D call. The V gene's germline CDR1 is MNHEY and CDR2 SMNVEV (reference sequence). The CDR3 length is 13 residues. V lost 3 bases and J lost 6, with 9 bases in between.

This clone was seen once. In DNA, the CDR3 is TGTGCCAGCAGTCGACAGGGGCCCACCGGGGAGCTGTTTTTT. This translates into CASSRQGPTGELFF. V usage is TRBV6-5 and J usage is TRBJ2-2; 8 nucleotides match TRBD1. Trimming at V came to 5 bases and at J to 4 bases, leaving 3 bases not matched to a gene. The CDR3 loop spans 14 amino acids. Germline V gene lookup returns CDR1 MNHEY and CDR2 SVGAGI.

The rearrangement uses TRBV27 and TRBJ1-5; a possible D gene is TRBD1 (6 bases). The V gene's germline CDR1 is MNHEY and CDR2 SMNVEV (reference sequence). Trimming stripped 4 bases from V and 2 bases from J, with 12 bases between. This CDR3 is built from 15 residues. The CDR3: CASSWRGDGNQPQHF. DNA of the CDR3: TGTGCCAGCAGTTGGAGGGGGGATGGCAATCAGCCCCAGCATTTT.

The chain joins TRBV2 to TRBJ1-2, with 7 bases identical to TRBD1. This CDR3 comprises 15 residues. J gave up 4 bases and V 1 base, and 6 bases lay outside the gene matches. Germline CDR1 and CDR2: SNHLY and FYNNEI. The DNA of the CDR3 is TGTGCCAGCAGTGAAGGTGTTGCAGGGGGCTATGGCTACACCTTC. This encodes CASSEGVAGGYGYTF.

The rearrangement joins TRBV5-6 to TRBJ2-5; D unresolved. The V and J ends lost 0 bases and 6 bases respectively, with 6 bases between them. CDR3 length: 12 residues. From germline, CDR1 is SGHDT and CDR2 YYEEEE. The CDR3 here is CASSLGSQTQYF. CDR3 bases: TGTGCCAGCAGCTTGGGTAGCCAGACCCAGTACTTC.

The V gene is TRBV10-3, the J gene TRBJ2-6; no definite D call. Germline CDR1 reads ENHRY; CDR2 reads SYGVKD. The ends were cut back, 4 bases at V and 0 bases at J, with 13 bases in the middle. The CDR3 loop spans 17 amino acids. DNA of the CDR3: TGTGCCATCAGTGCTGAGCGATTGAGCTCTGGGGCCAACGTCCTGACTTTC. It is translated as CAISAERLSSGANVLTF.

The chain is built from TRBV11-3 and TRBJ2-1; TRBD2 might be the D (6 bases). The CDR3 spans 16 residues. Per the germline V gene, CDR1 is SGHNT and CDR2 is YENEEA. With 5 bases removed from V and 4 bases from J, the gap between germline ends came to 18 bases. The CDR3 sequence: CASSPMGLAEYNEQFF. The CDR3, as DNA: TGTGCCAGCAGCCCCATGGGATTAGCGGAGTACAATGAGCAGTTCTTC.

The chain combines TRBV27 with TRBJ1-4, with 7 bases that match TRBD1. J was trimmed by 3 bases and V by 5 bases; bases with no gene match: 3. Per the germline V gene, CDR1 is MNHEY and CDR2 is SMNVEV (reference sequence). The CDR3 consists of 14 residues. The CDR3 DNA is TGTGCCAGCAGTCGACAGGGAGCTAATGAAAAACTGTTTTTT. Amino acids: CASSRQGANEKLFF.

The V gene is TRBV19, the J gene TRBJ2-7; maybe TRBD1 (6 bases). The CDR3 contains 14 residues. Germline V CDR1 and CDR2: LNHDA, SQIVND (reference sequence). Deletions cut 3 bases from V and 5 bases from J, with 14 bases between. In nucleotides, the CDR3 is TGTGCCAGTAGTATCGGACAGATTAGGGACGAGCAGTACTTC. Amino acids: CASSIGQIRDEQYF.

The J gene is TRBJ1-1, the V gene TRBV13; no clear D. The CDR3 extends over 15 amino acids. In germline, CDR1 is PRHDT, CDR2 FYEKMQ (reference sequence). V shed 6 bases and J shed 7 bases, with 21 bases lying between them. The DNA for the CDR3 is TGTGCCAGCAGTTTCCTTGTACCCGGGCGGGGTGAAGCTTTCTTT. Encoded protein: CASSFLVPGRGEAFF. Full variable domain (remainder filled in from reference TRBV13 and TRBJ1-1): AAGVIQSPRHLIKEKRETATLKCYPIPRHDTVYWYQQGPGQDPQFLISFYEKMQSDKGSIPDRFSAQQFSDYHSELNMSSLELGDSALYFCASSFLVPGRGEAFFGQGTRLTVV.

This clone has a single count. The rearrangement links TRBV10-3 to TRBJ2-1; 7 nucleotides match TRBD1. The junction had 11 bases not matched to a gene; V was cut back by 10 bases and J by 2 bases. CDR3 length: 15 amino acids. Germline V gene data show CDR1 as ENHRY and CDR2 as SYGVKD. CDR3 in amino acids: CASRDSTATYNEQFF. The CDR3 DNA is TGTGCCAGCCGGGACAGCACAGCCACCTACAATGAGCAGTTCTTC.

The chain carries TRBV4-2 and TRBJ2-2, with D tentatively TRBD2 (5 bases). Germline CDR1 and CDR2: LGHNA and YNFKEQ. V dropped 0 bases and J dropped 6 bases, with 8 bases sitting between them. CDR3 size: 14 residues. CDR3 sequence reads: CASSQDDYPGELFF. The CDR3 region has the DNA TGTGCCAGCAGCCAAGATGACTACCCCGGGGAGCTGTTTTTT.

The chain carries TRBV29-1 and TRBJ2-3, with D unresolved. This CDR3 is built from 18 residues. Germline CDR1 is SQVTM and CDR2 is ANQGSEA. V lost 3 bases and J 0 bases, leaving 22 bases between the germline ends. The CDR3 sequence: CSVDGTDLSYTSTDTQYF. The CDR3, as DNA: TGCAGCGTTGATGGTACCGACTTGTCCTATACTAGCACAGATACGCAGTATTTT.

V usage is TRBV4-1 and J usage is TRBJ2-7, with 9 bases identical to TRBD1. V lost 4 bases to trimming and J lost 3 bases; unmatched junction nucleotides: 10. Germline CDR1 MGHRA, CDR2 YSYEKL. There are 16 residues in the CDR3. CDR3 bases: TGCGCCAGCAGCCCCCAACGCGGGACAGGGATCTACGAGCAGTACTTC. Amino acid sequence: CASSPQRGTGIYEQYF.

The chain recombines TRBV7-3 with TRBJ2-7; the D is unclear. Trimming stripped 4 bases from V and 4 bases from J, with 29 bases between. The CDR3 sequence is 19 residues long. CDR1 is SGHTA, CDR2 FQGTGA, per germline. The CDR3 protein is CASSSKFPQNTQVPYEQYF. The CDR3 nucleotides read TGTGCCAGCAGCTCGAAATTTCCACAAAACACTCAAGTACCATACGAGCAGTACTTC.

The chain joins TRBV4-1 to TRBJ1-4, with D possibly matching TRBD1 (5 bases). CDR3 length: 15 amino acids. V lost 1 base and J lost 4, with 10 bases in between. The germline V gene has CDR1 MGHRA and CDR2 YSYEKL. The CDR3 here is CASSQAGRVNEKLFF. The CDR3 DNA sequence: TGCGCCAGCAGCCAAGCGGGCAGGGTTAATGAAAAACTGTTTTTT.

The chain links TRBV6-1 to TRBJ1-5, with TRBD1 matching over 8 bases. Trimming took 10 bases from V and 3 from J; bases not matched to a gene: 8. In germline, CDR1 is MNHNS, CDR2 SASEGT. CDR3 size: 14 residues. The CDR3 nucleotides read TGTGCCATCGCGGACAGGGTATTCAATCAGCCCCAGCATTTT. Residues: CAIADRVFNQPQHF.

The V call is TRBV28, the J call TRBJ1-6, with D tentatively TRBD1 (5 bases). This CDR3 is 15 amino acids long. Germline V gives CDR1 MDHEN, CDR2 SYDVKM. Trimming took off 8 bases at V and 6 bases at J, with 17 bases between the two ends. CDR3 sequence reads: CASLSHGQPNSPLHF. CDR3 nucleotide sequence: TGTGCCAGCCTAAGTCACGGACAACCTAATTCACCCCTCCACTTT.

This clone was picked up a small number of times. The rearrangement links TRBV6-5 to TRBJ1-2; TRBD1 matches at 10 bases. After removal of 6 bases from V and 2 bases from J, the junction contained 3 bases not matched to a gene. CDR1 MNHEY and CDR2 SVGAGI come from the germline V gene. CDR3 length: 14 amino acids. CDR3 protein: CASRKTGGNYGYTF. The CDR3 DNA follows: TGTGCCAGCAGGAAGACAGGGGGCAACTATGGCTACACCTTC.

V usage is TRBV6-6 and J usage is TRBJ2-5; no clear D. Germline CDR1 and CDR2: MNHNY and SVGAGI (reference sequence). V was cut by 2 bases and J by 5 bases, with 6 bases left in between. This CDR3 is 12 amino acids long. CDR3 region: CASSYAGETQYF. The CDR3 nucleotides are TGTGCCAGCAGTTACGCCGGGGAGACCCAGTACTTC.

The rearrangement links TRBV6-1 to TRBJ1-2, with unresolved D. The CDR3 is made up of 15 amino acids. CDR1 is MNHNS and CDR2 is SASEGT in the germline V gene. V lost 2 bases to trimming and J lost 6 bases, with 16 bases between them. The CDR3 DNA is TGTGCCAGCAGTGAAAGACGCGCACGGGCAGATGGCTACACCTTC. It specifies CASSERRARADGYTF.

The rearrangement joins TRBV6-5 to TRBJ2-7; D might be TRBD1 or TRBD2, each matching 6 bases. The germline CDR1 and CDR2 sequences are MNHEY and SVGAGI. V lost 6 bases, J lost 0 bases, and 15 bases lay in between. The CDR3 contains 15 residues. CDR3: CASRTPGAISYEQYF. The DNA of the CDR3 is TGTGCCAGCAGAACCCCGGGGGCGATCTCCTACGAGCAGTACTTC.

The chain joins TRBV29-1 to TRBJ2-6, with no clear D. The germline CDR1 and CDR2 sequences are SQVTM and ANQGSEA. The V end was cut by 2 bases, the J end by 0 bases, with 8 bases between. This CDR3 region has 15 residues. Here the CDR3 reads CSVEMGFSGANVLTF. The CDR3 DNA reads TGCAGCGTTGAAATGGGGTTCTCTGGGGCCAACGTCCTGACTTTC.

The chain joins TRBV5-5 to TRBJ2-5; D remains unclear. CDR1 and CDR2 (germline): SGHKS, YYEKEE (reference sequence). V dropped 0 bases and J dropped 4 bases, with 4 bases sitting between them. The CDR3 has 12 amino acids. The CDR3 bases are TGTGCCAGCAGCTTGGATATAGAGACCCAGTACTTC. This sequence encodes CASSLDIETQYF.

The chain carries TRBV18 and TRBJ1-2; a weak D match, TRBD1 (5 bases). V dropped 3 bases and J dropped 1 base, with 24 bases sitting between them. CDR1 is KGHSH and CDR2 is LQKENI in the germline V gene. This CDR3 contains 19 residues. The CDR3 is CASSPQIPSGTGGNYGYTF. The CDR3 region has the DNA TGTGCCAGCTCACCCCAAATTCCGAGTGGGACCGGCGGTAACTATGGCTACACCTTC.

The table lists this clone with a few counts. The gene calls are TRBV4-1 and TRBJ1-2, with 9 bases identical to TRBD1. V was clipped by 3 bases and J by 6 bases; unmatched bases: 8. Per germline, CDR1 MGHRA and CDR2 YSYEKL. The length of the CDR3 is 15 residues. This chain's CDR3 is CASSHLIRDRDGYTF. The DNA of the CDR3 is TGCGCCAGCAGCCACCTAATCCGGGACAGGGATGGCTACACCTTC.

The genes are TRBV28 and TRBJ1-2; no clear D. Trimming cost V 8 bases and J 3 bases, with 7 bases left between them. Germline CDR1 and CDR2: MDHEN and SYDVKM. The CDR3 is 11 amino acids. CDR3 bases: TGTGCCAGCGCGGCAGACTATGGCTACACCTTC. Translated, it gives CASAADYGYTF.